The clone carrying this T cell receptor (beta chain) was seen a handful of times. This record belongs to a study of blood T cell repertoires in COVID-19. Study context: Sample material is recorded as cDNA or gDNA derived from T cells, B-cell-depleted T cells, or PBMCs.

The CDR3 is 15 amino acids. V dropped 5 bases and J dropped 0 bases, with 8 bases sitting between them. Germline V gives CDR1 SGHVS, CDR2 FNYEAQ. Generated by immunoSEQ multiplex PCR, the TCRdb table keeps only in-frame clones and is missing some. The data show about 50,000 clones, about nine tenths seen once. The sequence was obtained from a woman aged 80 or over with COVID-19, enrolled during active disease. The sequenced material came from peripheral blood. V is TRBV7-6 and J is TRBJ2-6; the D is unclear. The CDR3 loop reads CASSARASGANVLTF. CDR3 DNA sequence: TGTGCCAGCAGCGCGCGCGCCTCTGGGGCCAACGTCCTGACTTTC.